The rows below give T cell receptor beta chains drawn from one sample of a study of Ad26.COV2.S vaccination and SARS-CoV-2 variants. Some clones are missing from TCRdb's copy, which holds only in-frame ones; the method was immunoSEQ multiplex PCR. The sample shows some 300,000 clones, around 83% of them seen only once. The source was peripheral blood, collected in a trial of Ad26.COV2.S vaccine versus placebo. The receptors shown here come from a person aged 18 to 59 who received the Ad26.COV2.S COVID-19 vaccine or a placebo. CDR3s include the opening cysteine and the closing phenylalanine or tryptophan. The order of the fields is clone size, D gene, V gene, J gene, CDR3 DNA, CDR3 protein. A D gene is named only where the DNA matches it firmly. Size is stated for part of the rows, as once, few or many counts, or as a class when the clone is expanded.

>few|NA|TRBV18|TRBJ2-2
TGTGCCAGCTCACCAGACTTGGCTGGAAACGCCGGGGAGCTGTTTTTT
CASSPDLAGNAGELFF
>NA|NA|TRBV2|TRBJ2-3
TGTGCCAGCGTCAGGGCCTCGGGGAAGGGTACAGATACGCAGTATTTT
CASVRASGKGTDTQYF
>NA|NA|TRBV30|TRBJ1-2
TGTGCCTGGAGACAGGGATCTGCCTATGGCTACACCTTC
CAWRQGSAYGYTF
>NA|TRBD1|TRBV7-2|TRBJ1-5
TGTGCCAGCAGCCTAAAGGACAGGGTAGGGCCCCAGCATTTT
CASSLKDRVGPQHF
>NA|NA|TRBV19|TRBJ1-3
TGTGCCACCGAAGGTCCTTCTGGAAACACCATATATTTT
CATEGPSGNTIYF
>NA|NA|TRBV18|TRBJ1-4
TGTGCCAGCTCACCTACTACAACTAATGAAAAACTGTTTTTT
CASSPTTTNEKLFF
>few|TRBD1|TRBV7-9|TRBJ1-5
TGTGCCAGCAGCGACCGGGACAGGGGACAGCCCCAGCATTTT
CASSDRDRGQPQHF
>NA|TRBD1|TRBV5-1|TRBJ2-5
TGCGCCAGCAGAGGGGGCGGGGAGACCCAGTACTTC
CASRGGGETQYF
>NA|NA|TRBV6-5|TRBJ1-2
TGTGCCAGCAGTTCGTACGGGGCAAACTATGGCTACACCTTC
CASSSYGANYGYTF
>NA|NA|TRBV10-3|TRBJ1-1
TGTGCCATCAGTGGGCAGGGTATGAACACTGAAGCTTTCTTT
CAISGQGMNTEAFF
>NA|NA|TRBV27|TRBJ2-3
TGTGCCAGCAGTTTCACCCGAAGCGGGGTCAGGGGGGATACGCAGTATTTT
CASSFTRSGVRGDTQYF
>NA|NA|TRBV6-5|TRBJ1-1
TGTGCCAGCAGTCCCGGGGGTTCTATGAACACTGAAGCTTTCTTT
CASSPGGSMNTEAFF
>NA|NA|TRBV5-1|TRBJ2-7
TGCGCCAGCAGCTTGAGAGGGTACGAGCAGTACTTC
CASSLRGYEQYF
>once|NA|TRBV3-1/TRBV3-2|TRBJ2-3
TGTGCCAGCAGCCCCCCGCGACACTCTAGCACAGATACGCAGTATTTT
CASSPPRHSSTDTQYF
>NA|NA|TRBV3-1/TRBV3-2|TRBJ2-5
TGTGCCAGCAGCCCCAGCCTCCCCCAAGAGACCCAGTACTTC
CASSPSLPQETQYF